This T cell receptor beta chain derives from a study of shared clonotypes between healthy human individuals. Study results and limitations: Non-shared clonotypes displayed generation probabilities falling below those of clonotypes present in all four donors.

Worth noting for this clone: Its antigen is still unknown.

Measured with immunoSEQ multiplex PCR; TCRdb has only the in-frame clones, and not every one. Altogether around 2.5 million clones are present, 90% to 95% being singletons, with the ten largest covering about 0.34%. Subsets obtained from CD4+ cells comprised CD45RA+ naive and CD45RA-negative memory cells. Trimming pared 1 base from V and 0 bases from J, leaving 11 bases between. The CDR3 loop spans 15 amino acids. Germline V gene lookup returns CDR1 SGHRS and CDR2 YFSETQ. The chain links TRBV5-1 to TRBJ2-7; maybe TRBD1 (5 bases). The source of this sequence is a man between 18 and 29 years old in good health. Some clones in this sample may be carry-over from other donors' samples. Sequences were obtained from naive CD4+ T cells from PBMCs. Subset meaning: CD45RA+ positively selected. CDR3 coding DNA: TGCGCCAGCAGCTTGAATACAGGCATCTCCTACGAGCAGTACTTC. This encodes CASSLNTGISYEQYF.